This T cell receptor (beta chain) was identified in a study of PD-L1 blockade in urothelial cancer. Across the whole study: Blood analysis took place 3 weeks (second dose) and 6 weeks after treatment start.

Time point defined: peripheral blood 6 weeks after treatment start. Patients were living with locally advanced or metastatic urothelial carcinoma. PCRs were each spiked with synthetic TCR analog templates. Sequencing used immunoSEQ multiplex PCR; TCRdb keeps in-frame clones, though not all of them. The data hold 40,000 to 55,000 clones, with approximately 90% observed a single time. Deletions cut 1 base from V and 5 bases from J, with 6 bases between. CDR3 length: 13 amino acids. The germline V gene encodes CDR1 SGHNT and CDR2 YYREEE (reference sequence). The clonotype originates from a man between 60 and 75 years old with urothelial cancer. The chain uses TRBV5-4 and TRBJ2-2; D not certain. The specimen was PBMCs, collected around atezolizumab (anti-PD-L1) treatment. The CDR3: CASSLQVTGELFF. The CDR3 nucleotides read TGTGCCAGCAGCTTGCAGGTGACCGGGGAGCTGTTTTTT.